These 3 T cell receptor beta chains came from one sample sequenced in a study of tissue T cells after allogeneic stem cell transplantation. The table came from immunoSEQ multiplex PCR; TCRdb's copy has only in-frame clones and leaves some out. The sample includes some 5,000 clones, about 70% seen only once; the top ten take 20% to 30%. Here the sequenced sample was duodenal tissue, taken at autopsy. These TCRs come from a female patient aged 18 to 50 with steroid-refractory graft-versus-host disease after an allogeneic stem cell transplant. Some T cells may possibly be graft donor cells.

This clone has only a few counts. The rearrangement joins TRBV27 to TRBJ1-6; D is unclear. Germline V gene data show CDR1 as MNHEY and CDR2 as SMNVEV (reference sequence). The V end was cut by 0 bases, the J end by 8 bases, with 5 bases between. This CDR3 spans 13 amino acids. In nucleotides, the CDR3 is TGTGCCAGCAGTTTATCAGCAGATTCACCCCTCCACTTT. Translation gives CASSLSADSPLHF.

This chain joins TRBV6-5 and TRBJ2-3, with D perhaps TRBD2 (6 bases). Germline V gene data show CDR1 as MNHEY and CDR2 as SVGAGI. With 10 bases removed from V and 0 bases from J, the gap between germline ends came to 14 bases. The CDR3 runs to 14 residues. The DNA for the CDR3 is TGTGCCACTAAACGGGGACTCAGCACAGATACGCAGTATTTT. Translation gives CATKRGLSTDTQYF.

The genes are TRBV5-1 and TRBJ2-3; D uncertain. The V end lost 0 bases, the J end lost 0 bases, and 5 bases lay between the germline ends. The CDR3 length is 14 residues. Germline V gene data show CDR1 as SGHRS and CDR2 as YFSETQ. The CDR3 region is CASSLDGSTDTQYF. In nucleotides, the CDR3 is TGCGCCAGCAGCTTGGACGGGAGCACAGATACGCAGTATTTT.